The 9 T cell receptor beta chains listed next were all sequenced from one sample in a study of early T cells in non-severe SARS-CoV-2 infection. TCRdb itself ran the 5' RACE reads through MiXCR, one entry per CDR3 protein. The data contain tens of thousands of distinct CDR3 sequences, more than 9% of them singletons. The material sequenced was whole blood. The receptors were sampled from an adult who was a healthcare worker with PCR-confirmed SARS-CoV-2 infection or an uninfected control (not recorded which).

A few counts support this clonotype. This sequence joins TRBV11-1 and TRBJ1-1, with a weak D call TRBD1 (6 bases). The V gene lost 4 bases and the J gene lost 9 bases, with 9 bases spanning the gap. The germline V gene has CDR1 SGHAT and CDR2 FQDESV (reference sequence). CDR3 length: 11 amino acids. CDR3 bases: TGTGCCAGCAGCTCGGGACAAAAAGCTTTCTTT. It is translated as CASSSGQKAFF.

This clonotype was observed a handful of times. The chain couples TRBV12-5 to TRBJ2-7, with 9 bases matching TRBD2. The CDR3 length is 18 residues. Germline CDR1 reads LGHNT; CDR2 reads FRNRAP. The V segment lost 5 bases and the J segment 2 bases; nucleotides outside the gene matches: 16. The CDR3 DNA reads as TGTGCTAGTGGTATAACCACGGACGGGACTAGCACCGCCTACGAGCAGTACTTC. Translation gives CASGITTDGTSTAYEQYF. Combining the CDR3 with reference TRBV12-5 and TRBJ2-7 gives the whole variable domain DARVTQTPRHKVTEMGQEVTMRCQPILGHNTVFWYRQTMMQGLELLAYFRNRAPLDDSGMPKDRFSAEMPDATLATLKIQPSEPRDSAVYFCASGITTDGTSTAYEQYFGPGTRLTVT.

A few counts support this clonotype. The CDR3 is CASSFGDEQYF. CDR3 nucleotide sequence: TGTGCCAGCAGCTTCGGGGACGAGCAGTACTTC. This chain links TRBV11-3 with TRBJ2-7; weak D call: TRBD2 (5 bases). CDR1 is SGHNT, CDR2 YENEEA, per germline. The ends were cut back, 3 bases at V and 5 bases at J, with 5 bases in the middle. The CDR3 loop spans 11 amino acids. The full variable domain, its missing parts supplied by reference TRBV11-3 and TRBJ2-7, is EAGVVQSPRYKIIEKKQPVAFWCNPISGHNTLYWYLQNLGQGPELLIRYENEEAVDDSQLPKDRFSAERLKGVDSTLKIQPAELGDSAVYLCASSFGDEQYFGPGTRLTVT.

The rearrangement uses TRBV7-2 and TRBJ2-1, with D perhaps TRBD1 (5 bases). CDR1 is SGHTA, CDR2 FQGNSA, per germline. V was trimmed by 3 bases and J by 7 bases, leaving 25 bases between them. The CDR3 length is 18 residues. In DNA form, the CDR3 reads TGTGCCAGCAGCTTCAAGGGGTCCGTTAGAGGAGCACGGAATGAGCAGTTCTTC. Translation gives CASSFKGSVRGARNEQFF.

This clonotype was detected only a few times. V is TRBV5-1 and J is TRBJ2-6, with 10 bases aligning to TRBD1. Germline CDR1 and CDR2: SGHRS and YFSETQ. The CDR3 contains 17 residues. The junction had 5 bases not matched to a gene; V was cut back by 3 bases and J by 2 bases. The CDR3 loop is CASSSSGQGTGANVLTF. The CDR3 DNA follows: TGCGCCAGCAGCTCCTCGGGACAGGGGACTGGGGCCAACGTCCTGACTTTC.

The chain uses TRBV7-9 and TRBJ2-1; the match to TRBD2 covers 11 bases. The V segment lost 4 bases and the J segment 8 bases; nucleotides outside the gene matches: 4. The CDR3 is 14 amino acids. Per the germline V gene, CDR1 is SEHNR and CDR2 is FQNEAQ (reference sequence). The DNA for the CDR3 is TGTGCCAGCAGCTACGGACTAGCGGGCGATGAGCAGTTCTTC. Protein: CASSYGLAGDEQFF. The variable domain in full, with the rest retrieved from reference TRBV7-9 and TRBJ2-1, is DTGVSQNPRHKITKRGQNVTFRCDPISEHNRLYWYRQTLGQGPEFLTYFQNEAQLEKSRLLSDRFSAERPKGSFSTLEIQRTEQGDSAMYLCASSYGLAGDEQFFGPGTRLTVL.

J is TRBJ2-2 and V is TRBV4-3, with D maybe TRBD1 (6 bases). Per the germline V gene, CDR1 is LGHNA and CDR2 is YSLEER. V dropped 4 bases and J dropped 6 bases, with 12 bases sitting between them. CDR3 length: 14 residues. CDR3 sequence reads: CASSPQGKAGELFF. The CDR3 nucleotides read TGCGCCAGCAGCCCGCAGGGGAAGGCCGGGGAGCTGTTTTTT.

In its sample, this clonotype was seen a few times. The chain carries TRBV6-2 or TRBV6-3 and TRBJ2-1; D not resolved. CDR3 length: 12 residues. Trimming took 5 bases from V and 7 from J, leaving 9 bases between them. Germline assignment: CDR1 MNHEY and CDR2 SVGEGT. CDR3 in amino acids: CASSLMGNEQFF. The CDR3 region has the DNA TGTGCCAGCAGTCTTATGGGTAATGAGCAGTTCTTC.

This clonotype turned up a few times. This sequence joins TRBV5-6 and TRBJ2-3; 8 positions agree with TRBD2. The CDR3 has 17 amino acids. Germline values: CDR1 SGHDT, CDR2 YYEEEE. The junction had 10 bases not matched to a gene; V was cut back by 0 bases and J by 4 bases. CDR3 DNA: TGTGCCAGCAGCTTGGAGTCTAGCGGGCCTGGGGCAGATACGCAGTATTTT. Protein product: CASSLESSGPGADTQYF.